Each of the 7 T cell receptor beta chains below was sequenced from the same sample in a study of blood T cells in healthy people across ages. A second PCR, run for roughly 6 to 11 cycles, used a sample-barcoded 5' primer plus a J-beta primer mix. TCRdb recomputed calls from the 5' RACE reads with MiXCR, one row per CDR3 protein. The table lists about 1.1 million distinct CDR3 sequences, roughly two fifths of them singletons. The specimen was blood. The receptors were sampled from a young man in good health.

The rearrangement links TRBV6-2 or TRBV6-3 to TRBJ2-1, with D maybe TRBD2 (5 bases). Germline V lookup: CDR1 MNHEY, CDR2 SVGEGT. The CDR3 is made up of 12 amino acids. The V end was cut by 0 bases, the J end by 12 bases, with 9 bases between. The chain's CDR3 is CASSYSEGWQFF. The CDR3 DNA sequence: TGTGCCAGCAGTTACTCAGAGGGTTGGCAGTTCTTC.

Ten or more counts support this clonotype. The chain is built from TRBV29-1 and TRBJ1-2, with D perhaps TRBD1 (5 bases). CDR1 and CDR2 from the germline V gene are SQVTM and ANQGSEA. Trimming took 5 bases from V and 5 from J, leaving 6 bases between them. This CDR3 contains 10 residues. The CDR3 DNA reads as TGCAGCGTTTGGGGGTATGGCTACACCTTC. This translates into CSVWGYGYTF. The full variable domain, completed using reference TRBV29-1 and TRBJ1-2, is SAVISQKPSRDICQRGTSLTIQCQVDSQVTMMFWYRQQPGQSLTLIATANQGSEATYESGFVIDKFPISRPNLTFSTLTVSNMSPEDSSIYLCSVWGYGYTFGSGTRLTVV.

This clonotype was detected only a few times. The rearrangement uses TRBV12-3 or TRBV12-4 and TRBJ2-5; perhaps TRBD1 as D (5 bases). Trimming took off 4 bases at V and 4 bases at J, with 13 bases between the two ends. This CDR3 is 14 amino acids long. DNA of the CDR3: TGTGCCAGCAGTTCTAAAGGGGCGATAGAGACCCAGTACTTC. Amino acids: CASSSKGAIETQYF.

This chain uses TRBV5-1 with TRBJ2-7, with 11 bases identical to TRBD2. From germline, CDR1 is SGHRS and CDR2 YFSETQ. This CDR3 region has 15 residues. The junction had 3 bases not matched to a gene; V was cut back by 2 bases and J by 2 bases. Written as DNA, the CDR3 is TGCGCCAGCAGCTTCGGACTAGCGGGTACCTACGAGCAGTACTTC. Translating gives CASSFGLAGTYEQYF.

This clonotype was found many times. The chain employs TRBV29-1 and TRBJ2-7; 11 bases are a match to TRBD1. CDR3 length: 17 residues. Germline values: CDR1 SQVTM, CDR2 ANQGSEA. The V and J ends lost 1 base and 3 bases, in that order; junction bases with no gene match: 11. CDR3 residues: CSVEARDRGLFGYEQYF. The DNA for the CDR3 is TGCAGCGTTGAAGCTAGGGACAGGGGGTTGTTTGGCTACGAGCAGTACTTC.

The J gene is TRBJ1-1, the V gene TRBV6-1; D is possibly TRBD1 (6 bases). The CDR3 contains 14 residues. Germline values: CDR1 MNHNS, CDR2 SASEGT. V lost 7 bases, J lost 1 base, and 13 bases lay in between. As DNA, the CDR3 is TGTGCCAGCAAACGGACAGTTTCGAACACTGAAGCTTTCTTT. Its translation is CASKRTVSNTEAFF.

This chain connects TRBV12-3 or TRBV12-4 to TRBJ1-6; TRBD1 matches at 7 bases. V shed 5 bases, J shed 10 bases, and the junction held 8 bases outside the gene matches. There are 14 residues in the CDR3. The CDR3, as DNA: TGTGCCAGCAGTGCGAACAGGGGCAACTCACCCCTCCACTTT. This encodes CASSANRGNSPLHF.